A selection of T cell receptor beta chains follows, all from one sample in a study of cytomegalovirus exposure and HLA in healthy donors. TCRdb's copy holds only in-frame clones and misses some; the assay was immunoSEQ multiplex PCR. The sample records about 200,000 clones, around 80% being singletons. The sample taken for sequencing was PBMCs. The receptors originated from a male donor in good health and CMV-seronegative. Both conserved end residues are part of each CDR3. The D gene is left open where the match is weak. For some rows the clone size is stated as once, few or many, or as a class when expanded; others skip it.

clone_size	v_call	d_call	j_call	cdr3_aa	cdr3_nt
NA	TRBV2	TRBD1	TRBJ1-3	CARSGTGGNTIYF	TGTGCCAGATCCGGGACAGGAGGAAACACCATATATTTT
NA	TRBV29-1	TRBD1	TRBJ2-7	CSVEPGQGGYEQYF	TGCAGCGTTGAGCCCGGACAGGGGGGCTACGAGCAGTACTTC
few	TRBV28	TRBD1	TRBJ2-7	CASSARQGAGEQYF	TGTGCCAGCAGTGCGCGACAGGGGGCGGGAGAGCAGTACTTC
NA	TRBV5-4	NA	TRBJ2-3	CASSLGSGRLPDTQYF	TGTGCCAGCAGCTTGGGCTCAGGGCGTCTTCCAGATACGCAGTATTTT
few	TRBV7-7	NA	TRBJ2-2	CASRPSATGYIVGELFF	TGTGCTAGCAGACCGTCCGCTACGGGTTATATCGTTGGGGAGCTGTTTTTT
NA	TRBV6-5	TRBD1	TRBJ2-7	CASSLRTGDYEQYF	TGTGCCAGCAGTTTGCGGACAGGGGACTACGAGCAGTACTTC
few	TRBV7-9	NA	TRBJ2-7	CASSPPLPLVYHEQYF	TGTGCCAGCAGCCCCCCGCTACCACTAGTTTACCACGAGCAGTACTTC
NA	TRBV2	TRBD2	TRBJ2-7	CASKGGTSGNYEQYF	TGTGCCAGCAAAGGGGGAACTAGCGGAAACTACGAGCAGTACTTC
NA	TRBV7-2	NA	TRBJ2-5	CASRERRWRGQETQYF	TGTGCCAGCAGGGAAAGGAGATGGAGAGGGCAAGAGACCCAGTACTTC
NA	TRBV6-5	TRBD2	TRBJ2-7	CASSYSKTSGVYEQYF	TGTGCCAGCAGTTACTCGAAGACTAGCGGGGTCTACGAGCAGTACTTC
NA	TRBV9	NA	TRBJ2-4	CASSVGGGVAKNIQYF	TGTGCCAGCAGCGTAGGCGGCGGGGTAGCCAAAAACATTCAGTACTTC
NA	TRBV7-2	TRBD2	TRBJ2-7	CASRYAGTSVYEQYF	TGTGCCAGCAGATACGCCGGGACTAGCGTCTACGAGCAGTACTTC
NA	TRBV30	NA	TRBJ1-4	CAWRVNRAREKLFF	TGTGCCTGGAGGGTCAACAGGGCCCGAGAAAAACTGTTTTTT
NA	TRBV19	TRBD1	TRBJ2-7	CASSPTGTGVYEQYF	TGTGCCAGTAGTCCTACCGGGACAGGGGTCTACGAGCAGTACTTC
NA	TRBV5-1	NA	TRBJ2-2	CASSLRQGEDGELFF	TGCGCCAGCAGCTTGCGGCAGGGGGAGGACGGGGAGCTGTTTTTT
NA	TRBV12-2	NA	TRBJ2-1	CASRLAAGGRGRNEQFF	TGTGCAAGTCGCTTAGCAGCAGGGGGCAGGGGTCGGAATGAGCAGTTCTTC
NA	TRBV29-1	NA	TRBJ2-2	CSVVPGQGYTGELFF	TGCAGCGTTGTCCCAGGGCAGGGATACACCGGGGAGCTGTTTTTT
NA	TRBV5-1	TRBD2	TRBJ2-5	CASSPMLAASFQETQYF	TGCGCCAGCAGCCCTATGCTAGCGGCATCATTCCAAGAGACCCAGTACTTC
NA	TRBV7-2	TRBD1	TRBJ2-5	CASSRQGGETQYF	TGTGCCAGCAGCCGACAGGGCGGAGAGACCCAGTACTTC
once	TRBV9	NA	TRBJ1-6	CASSVSGAGNSPLHF	TGTGCCAGCAGCGTAAGTGGAGCGGGTAATTCACCCCTCCACTTT
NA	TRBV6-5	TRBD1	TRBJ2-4	CATLGTAKNIQYF	TGTGCCACCCTGGGGACAGCTAAAAACATTCAGTACTTC
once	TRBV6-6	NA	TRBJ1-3	CATLEGLGNTIYF	TGTGCCACCCTGGAGGGCCTCGGAAACACCATATATTTT